The 8 T cell receptor beta chains presented below share a single source sample, sequenced in a study of cytomegalovirus exposure and HLA in healthy donors. The study ran its PCR with 60 Vbeta and 13 Jbeta primers. Libraries were prepared by immunoSEQ multiplex PCR; TCRdb keeps only in-frame clonotypes and omits some of them. The sample consists of 140,000 to 150,000 clones, about 81% of them appearing once. The sequencing sample was made of PBMCs. The origin of the receptors is a man aged 25 to 45 in good health and CMV-seronegative.

The chain recombines TRBV4-2 with TRBJ2-7, with 8 bases aligning to TRBD2. V gave up 0 bases and J gave up 2 bases; unmatched junction bases: 3. The length of the CDR3 is 15 residues. CDR1 and CDR2 (germline): LGHNA, YNFKEQ. CDR3 region: CASSQEASGPYEQYF. The DNA for the CDR3 is TGTGCCAGCAGCCAAGAGGCTAGCGGGCCCTACGAGCAGTACTTC.

V is TRBV11-2 and J is TRBJ1-1; TRBD1 aligns across 11 bases. The CDR3 sequence is 15 residues long. Trimming took 4 bases from V and 3 from J; bases not matched to a gene: 4. The germline gives CDR1 SGHAT, CDR2 FQNNGV. This CDR3 reads CASSWTGQGDTEAFF. CDR3 bases: TGTGCCAGCAGCTGGACGGGACAGGGGGACACTGAAGCTTTCTTT.

This clone was recorded a few times. The chain links TRBV28 to TRBJ2-1; D perhaps matches TRBD2 (7 bases). CDR1 is MDHEN, CDR2 SYDVKM, per germline. The V end lost 1 base, the J end lost 6 bases, and 16 bases lay between the germline ends. The CDR3 has 16 amino acids. Here the CDR3 reads CASSLLGGGVGNEQFF. DNA for the CDR3: TGTGCCAGCAGTTTATTAGGCGGGGGCGTAGGCAATGAGCAGTTCTTC.

The V gene is TRBV29-1, the J gene TRBJ2-7; the match to TRBD2 covers 8 bases. Losses at the gene ends were 1 base for V and 0 bases for J; bases not matched to a gene: 8. The length of the CDR3 is 16 residues. Germline assignment: CDR1 SQVTM and CDR2 ANQGSEA. CDR3 amino acids: CSVEVTGLAGSYEQYF. CDR3 nucleotide sequence: TGCAGCGTTGAAGTTACAGGGCTAGCGGGCTCCTACGAGCAGTACTTC.

This chain uses TRBV5-4 with TRBJ1-3; 8 positions match TRBD1. V shed 3 bases and J 6 bases; nucleotides not matched to a gene: 8. Germline V gene data show CDR1 as SGHNT and CDR2 as YYREEE (reference sequence). The CDR3 totals 15 residues. The CDR3 here is CASSSRQGNSNTIYF. The CDR3 nucleotides read TGTGCCAGCAGCTCCAGACAGGGGAATTCAAACACCATATATTTT.

This clone appeared a few times. The chain couples TRBV7-3 to TRBJ2-1; 7 bases fit TRBD2. Germline loops: CDR1 SGHTA, CDR2 FQGTGA. V was clipped by 5 bases and J by 0 bases; unmatched bases: 1. The CDR3 spans 14 residues. The CDR3: CASSTGGSYNEQFF. CDR3 DNA sequence: TGTGCCAGCAGCACGGGGGGCTCCTACAATGAGCAGTTCTTC.

Comments on this clone: At one boundary the junction diverges from the germline segment, which might be a read error. The rearrangement joins TRBV19 to TRBJ2-6, with D perhaps matching TRBD1 (5 bases). The CDR3 runs 16 residues. Germline lookup yields CDR1 LNHDA and CDR2 SQIVND (reference sequence). The CDR3 loop is CASSPRQNSGANGLTF. CDR3 DNA sequence: TGTGCCAGTAGTCCCCGACAGAACTCTGGGGCCAACGGCCTGACTTTC.

The chain is built from TRBV28 and TRBJ2-1; 11 bases line up with TRBD2. Trimming took 6 bases from V and 10 from J; bases not matched to a gene: 8. This CDR3 contains 14 residues. Germline V gene sequence: CDR1 MDHEN, CDR2 SYDVKM. The CDR3 region has the DNA TGTGCCAGCAGCCCGGGACTAGCGGCCGTCGAGCAGTTCTTC. The encoded protein is CASSPGLAAVEQFF.